This entry is about one T cell receptor (beta chain). This clonotype has at least ten counts. No cognate antigen has been identified for it. Per-base qualities were not stored, and no clone one base away is much larger. This entry comes from a study of CD4 and CD8 cells across lung adenocarcinoma regions (dated by TCRdb to 2016 to 2018). Study-level background: The study examined intratumor heterogeneity of the T cell receptor repertoire by comparing tumor centers with tumor margins.

According to the germline V gene, CDR1 reads SGHDN and CDR2 reads FVKESK. Germline trimming amounts to 1 base on V and 0 bases on J, with 2 as the count of junction bases outside the gene matches. There are 16 amino acids in the CDR3, from cysteine to phenylalanine inclusive. The CDR3 DNA has 48 bases and is translated from base 1. Patients with localized lung adenocarcinoma, a subtype of non-small cell lung cancer, were used as donors. These samples came from the centers of localized lung adenocarcinomas. For TCR repertoire analysis, CD8+ T cells from tumor tissue were profiled separately from CD4+ T cells. Library prep was done by PCR. Instrument used: HiSeq X Ten. Through fastp at Q25 and MiXCR, TCRdb rebuilt clones from the public reads, retaining in-frame beta chains. Identical CDR3 proteins give one entry, which carries the most common genes and DNA. In this sample the table shows about 7,600 distinct CDR3 sequences, 45% of which occur a single time. The biggest ten clones account for roughly 96% of the sample.

The sequence derives from a male donor with lung adenocarcinoma. The CD4 and CD8 labels of this study may be unreliable. The V gene is TRBV14 and the J gene is TRBJ2-2; 7 bases in the junction line up with TRBD2. The material sequenced was CD8+ T cells from the center of a lung tumor. The sample's cell subset or site label, in plain terms: tumor center region. DNA sequence: TGTGCCAGCAGCCAAGTGGGAGGGTCGAACACCGGGGAGCTGTTTTTT. It is translated as CASSQVGGSNTGELFF. The variable domain in full, with residues beyond the CDR3 obtained from the reference TRBV14 and TRBJ2-2 genes, is EAGVTQFPSHSVIEKGQTVTLRCDPISGHDNLYWYRRVMGKEIKFLLHFVKESKQDESGMPNNRFLAERTGGTYSTLKVQPAELEDSGVYFCASSQVGGSNTGELFFGEGSRLTVL.